These T cell receptor beta chains were read from a single sample in a study of shared clonotypes between healthy human individuals. TCRdb's copy holds only in-frame clones and misses some; the assay was immunoSEQ multiplex PCR. The sample lists about half a million clones; 70% to 80% were seen once. Input material: PBMCs. These receptors were obtained from a woman in her thirties or forties in good health. Some clones in this sample may be carry-over from other donors' samples. CDR3s include the opening cysteine and the closing phenylalanine or tryptophan. A D gene is named only where the DNA matches it firmly. Not all rows give a size; the values are once, few, many and, for expanded clones, a class.

j_gene | v_gene | len | abundance | d_gene | CDR3nt | CDR3aa
TRBJ1-2 | TRBV4-1 | 15 | few | - | TGCGCCAGCAGCCAAGAAGAAGGGAGGGTCTATGGCTACACCTTC | CASSQEEGRVYGYTF
TRBJ2-7 | TRBV14 | 14 | few | TRBD1 | TGTGCCAGCAGCCCCGGGACAGGGAGATGGGAGCAGTACTTC | CASSPGTGRWEQYF
TRBJ2-6 | TRBV2 | 15 | - | - | TGTGCCACTCGACAGGAGCAGAGCGTGGCCAACGTCCTGACTTTC | CATRQEQSVANVLTF
TRBJ2-5 | TRBV5-4 | 15 | - | TRBD2 | TGTGCCAGCAGCTTACCGGGGGGATTTCAAGAGACCCAGTACTTC | CASSLPGGFQETQYF
TRBJ2-1 | TRBV5-1 | 14 | - | - | TGCGCCAGCAGCTTGATGTCCCCCTACAATGAGCAGTTCTTC | CASSLMSPYNEQFF
TRBJ2-7 | TRBV5-5 | 15 | - | TRBD1 | TGTGCCAGCAGCTTGTCGGGACAGAGCTCCTACGAGCAGTACTTC | CASSLSGQSSYEQYF
TRBJ1-4 | TRBV5-1 | 14 | - | - | TGCGCCAGCAGCTTGGAGGGGTTGGGTGAAAAACTGTTTTTT | CASSLEGLGEKLFF
TRBJ2-7 | TRBV27 | 17 | - | - | TGTGCCAGCAGTAAACGAGCGTCGGGCTTCGGCTCCTACGAGCAGTACTTC | CASSKRASGFGSYEQYF
TRBJ2-1 | TRBV15 | 16 | few | TRBD1 | TGTGCCACCAGCGGGTTACAGGGGATGGCCTACAATGAGCAGTTCTTC | CATSGLQGMAYNEQFF
TRBJ1-2 | TRBV7-2 | 12 | once | - | TGTGCCAGCAGCTTATCCAACAGGGCCCACACCTTC | CASSLSNRAHTF
TRBJ2-7 | TRBV28 | 13 | once | - | TGTGCCAGCGTGAGGGGTGAGCCCTACGAGCAGTACTTC | CASVRGEPYEQYF
TRBJ1-5 | TRBV15 | 15 | - | TRBD1 | TGTGCCACCAGCAGAACAGGGGTCTCTAATCAGCCCCAGCATTTT | CATSRTGVSNQPQHF
TRBJ1-5 | TRBV7-8 | 15 | - | - | TGTGCCAGCAGCTTTTTTGCAGATAGCAATCAGCCCCAGCATTTT | CASSFFADSNQPQHF
TRBJ1-6 | TRBV5-1 | 13 | - | - | TGCGCCAGCGCCAAACAGGAGGAACGGACCCTCCACTTT | CASAKQEERTLHF
TRBJ2-7 | TRBV4-3 | 17 | - | - | TGCGCCAGCAGCCAAGCGGGTGTGCAGGGGGGTGCGGGAGAGCAGTACTTC | CASSQAGVQGGAGEQYF
TRBJ2-4 | TRBV19 | 11 | - | - | TGTGCCAGTAGCCTCGGGGACATTCAGTACTTC | CASSLGDIQYF
TRBJ2-7 | TRBV4-3 | 15 | - | TRBD1 | TGCGCCAGCAGCCAAGACGGGACAGGGACCTACGAGCAGTACTTC | CASSQDGTGTYEQYF
TRBJ2-3 | TRBV9 | 13 | many | - | TGTGCCAGCAGCGTTCAACAGGGAGATACGCAGTATTTT | CASSVQQGDTQYF
TRBJ2-5 | TRBV27 | 13 | - | - | TGTGCCAGCAGTTTTTCGGGCCCAGAGACCCAGTACTTC | CASSFSGPETQYF
TRBJ2-2 | TRBV29-1 | 13 | - | - | TGCAGCGTTGTAAGAGGGACCACCGGGGAGCTGTTTTTT | CSVVRGTTGELFF
TRBJ2-3 | TRBV4-2 | 16 | - | - | TGTGCCAGCAGCCAAGATTTGGGGGCAGCCACAGATACGCAGTATTTT | CASSQDLGAATDTQYF
TRBJ2-1 | TRBV5-4 | 14 | - | TRBD2 | TGTGCCAGCACCCAAGGCGGGGGCTACAATGAGCAGTTCTTC | CASTQGGGYNEQFF
TRBJ2-7 | TRBV7-2 | 12 | - | - | TGTGCCAGCAGCCGGGAACCGGTCGAGCAGTACTTC | CASSREPVEQYF
TRBJ2-3 | TRBV28 | 15 | once | TRBD2 | TGTGCCTGTAGGGGACGGACTAGCGGCACAGATACGCAGTATTTT | CACRGRTSGTDTQYF
TRBJ1-1 | TRBV5-4 | 14 | - | - | TGTGCCAGCAGCTTGGAAGGGGGGACCACTGAAGCTTTCTTT | CASSLEGGTTEAFF
TRBJ2-3 | TRBV5-5 | 14 | - | - | TGTGCCAGCAGACCCGAGTACCACACAGATACGCAGTATTTT | CASRPEYHTDTQYF
TRBJ2-7 | TRBV4-3 | 15 | - | - | TGCGCCAGCAGGGCCGGGGCGGGTACAGCTGGGGAGCAGTACTTC | CASRAGAGTAGEQYF
TRBJ2-7 | TRBV18 | 14 | - | TRBD2 | TGTGCCAGCTCACCACTTCGGGAGGTGAGCGAGCAGTACTTC | CASSPLREVSEQYF
TRBJ1-6 | TRBV5-1 | 15 | - | - | TGCGCCAGCAGCCTTGGTGAACAGCTCGGATCACCCCTCCACTTT | CASSLGEQLGSPLHF
TRBJ2-5 | TRBV5-1 | 14 | once | TRBD2 | TGCGCCAGCAGCCCTAGCGGGGGGATCGGGGCCCAGTACTTC | CASSPSGGIGAQYF
TRBJ1-2 | TRBV4-3 | 17 | once | - | TGCGCCAGCAGCCAAGAATTGACAGGCGGACTTAACTATGGCTACACCTTC | CASSQELTGGLNYGYTF
TRBJ1-5 | TRBV28 | 14 | - | - | TGTGCCAGCCTAGGACCCGGGGGCAAACAGCCCCAGCATTTT | CASLGPGGKQPQHF
TRBJ2-7 | TRBV7-9 | 15 | - | - | TGCGCCAGCAGCCAAGATACCCAGGGCCCCTACGAGCAGTACTTC | CASSQDTQGPYEQYF
TRBJ2-7 | TRBV28 | 13 | - | TRBD1 | TGTGCCAGCAGTCCAGGGGGCCAGTACGAGCAGTACTTC | CASSPGGQYEQYF
TRBJ1-4 | TRBV19 | 15 | - | TRBD1 | TGTGCCAGTAGGCTCCCAGGGGGCCATAATGAAAAACTGTTTTTT | CASRLPGGHNEKLFF
TRBJ2-5 | TRBV4-2 | 13 | once | - | TGTGCCAGCAGCCAAGACACAGGGGAGACCCAGTACTTC | CASSQDTGETQYF
TRBJ1-4 | TRBV7-2 | 15 | - | - | TGTGCCAGCAGTCTCTCTCAGGGAAGGAATGAAAAACTGTTTTTT | CASSLSQGRNEKLFF
TRBJ1-1 | TRBV28 | 14 | - | - | TGTGCCAGCAGTTTTGAGGGCAGGGAGACTGAAGCTTTCTTT | CASSFEGRETEAFF
TRBJ1-3 | TRBV30 | 14 | once | - | TGTGCCTGGACAGGGAGTCGATCTGGAAACACCATATATTTT | CAWTGSRSGNTIYF